Following are 30 T cell receptor beta chains from one sample sequenced in a study of T-cell reconstitution after alpha-beta-depleted transplantation in children. Researchers prepared the TCRbeta library using unique molecular identifiers, the study reports. One entry per CDR3 protein results from TCRdb running MiXCR on the PCR reads. The sample holds around 400,000 distinct CDR3 sequences, roughly 22% seen once. The source was PBMCs from the stem cell graft donor, collected from the stem cell graft. These receptors came from a human donor who donated a stem cell graft to a child with acute myeloid leukemia.

This clonotype was counted between two and nine times. The chain links TRBV29-1 to TRBJ1-2; D is unclear. The CDR3 has 12 amino acids. Germline V gene sequence: CDR1 SQVTM, CDR2 ANQGSEA. V shed 3 bases and J shed 4 bases, with 9 bases lying between them. The CDR3 reads CSVDVTTYGYTF. The CDR3 coding sequence is TGCAGCGTTGATGTGACAACCTATGGCTACACCTTC. Combining the CDR3 with reference TRBV29-1 and TRBJ1-2 gives the whole variable domain SAVISQKPSRDICQRGTSLTIQCQVDSQVTMMFWYRQQPGQSLTLIATANQGSEATYESGFVIDKFPISRPNLTFSTLTVSNMSPEDSSIYLCSVDVTTYGYTFGSGTRLTVV.

This clonotype was counted between two and nine times. The V gene is TRBV4-2, the J gene TRBJ2-1, with 12 nucleotides matching TRBD2. Germline CDR1 reads LGHNA; CDR2 reads YNFKEQ. Trimming cost V 8 bases and J 6 bases; bases outside gene matches: 8. This CDR3 spans 15 amino acids. CDR3 protein: CASRPLAGGTNEQFF. Written as DNA, the CDR3 is TGTGCCAGCCGACCACTAGCGGGAGGAACCAATGAGCAGTTCTTC.

The gene calls are TRBV2 and TRBJ2-3; no clear D gene. Trimming removed 6 bases from V and 1 base from J, with 8 bases in between. Germline assignment: CDR1 SNHLY and CDR2 FYNNEI. The CDR3 extends over 13 amino acids. The CDR3, as DNA: TGTGCCAGCAGCGCTTTGGGCACAGATACGCAGTATTTT. Translation: CASSALGTDTQYF.

This clonotype was seen more than once but under ten times. V and J are TRBV5-1 and TRBJ2-3, with D tentatively TRBD1 (6 bases). This CDR3 has 14 amino acids. Trimming shortened V by 4 bases and J by 2 bases, and 11 bases separated the two germline ends. Germline loops: CDR1 SGHRS, CDR2 YFSETQ. CDR3 nucleotide sequence: TGCGCCAGCAGCCCAGGGGAGAACACAGATACGCAGTATTTT. Protein: CASSPGENTDTQYF.

This clonotype turned up a few times. The J gene is TRBJ2-6, the V gene TRBV6-5, with D uncertain. Germline V gene lookup returns CDR1 MNHEY and CDR2 SVGAGI. The CDR3 extends over 17 amino acids. The germline V and J ends were trimmed by 4 bases and 0 bases, with 13 bases remaining between them. CDR3 DNA: TGTGCCAGCAGTTCCTTTCTCCCAGGCTCTGGGGCCAACGTCCTGACTTTC. It yields the protein CASSSFLPGSGANVLTF.

This clonotype was found many times. J is TRBJ2-7 and V is TRBV6-2 or TRBV6-3, with 9 bases fitting TRBD1. The CDR3 covers 15 residues. After removal of 2 bases from V and 0 bases from J, the junction contained 2 bases not matched to a gene. The germline V gene encodes CDR1 MNHEY and CDR2 SVGEGT. CDR3 loop: CASSYVTGGSYEQYF. As DNA, the CDR3 is TGTGCCAGCAGTTACGTGACAGGGGGCTCCTACGAGCAGTACTTC.

The rearrangement joins TRBV6-5 to TRBJ2-7; 10 nucleotides align to TRBD1. The germline CDR1 and CDR2 sequences are MNHEY and SVGAGI. This CDR3 is 16 amino acids long. V was pared by 5 bases and J by 6 bases, with 13 bases of the junction left unmatched. CDR3 amino acids: CASSNPGTGETGEQYF. The CDR3 bases are TGTGCCAGCAGTAACCCTGGGACAGGGGAGACGGGCGAGCAGTACTTC.

The V and J genes are TRBV20-1 and TRBJ2-3; a weak D match, TRBD2 (7 bases). The germline gives CDR1 DFQATT, CDR2 SNEGSKA (reference sequence). The CDR3 contains 14 residues. Trimming removed 5 bases from V and 2 bases from J, with 14 bases in between. For the CDR3, the DNA is TGCAGTGCTGTCGCGCGGGGGCTCACAGATACGCAGTATTTT. It encodes CSAVARGLTDTQYF.

The chain links TRBV5-1 to TRBJ2-1; 10 bases line up with TRBD1. V shed 0 bases and J 13 bases; nucleotides not matched to a gene: 7. The CDR3 has 14 residues. Germline V gives CDR1 SGHRS, CDR2 YFSETQ. CDR3 nucleotide sequence: TGCGCCAGCAGCTTGGGGGGGACAGGGGTTACTCAGTTCTTC. The encoded protein is CASSLGGTGVTQFF.

The genes are TRBV7-9 and TRBJ2-2; D is unclear. V gave up 5 bases and J gave up 0 bases, with 10 bases separating them. CDR1 is SEHNR, CDR2 FQNEAQ, per germline (reference sequence). The CDR3 loop spans 15 amino acids. This chain's CDR3 is CASSPDNANTGELFF. CDR3 in DNA: TGTGCCAGCAGCCCAGACAACGCGAACACCGGGGAGCTGTTTTTT.

This clonotype was recorded a few times. This chain joins TRBV29-1 and TRBJ1-4, with D tentatively TRBD1 (6 bases). This CDR3 comprises 14 residues. The germline V gene has CDR1 SQVTM and CDR2 ANQGSEA. V was shortened by 5 bases and J by 0 bases, with 10 bases between the two germline ends. CDR3 residues: CSVQDSATNEKLFF. Here the CDR3 DNA reads TGCAGCGTTCAGGACAGCGCAACTAATGAAAAACTGTTTTTT.

This clonotype was observed many times. In nucleotides, the CDR3 is TGCAGTGCTAGAGATACAGCTAACTATGGCTACACCTTC. As protein: CSARDTANYGYTF. This chain connects TRBV20-1 to TRBJ1-2; D uncertain. The germline V and J ends were trimmed by 0 bases and 0 bases, with 5 bases remaining between them. CDR1 and CDR2 from the germline V gene are DFQATT and SNEGSKA (reference sequence). The CDR3 covers 13 residues.

This rearrangement joins TRBV5-1 to TRBJ2-1, with D maybe TRBD2 (6 bases). Germline assignment: CDR1 SGHRS and CDR2 YFSETQ. V gave up 2 bases and J gave up 0 bases, with 18 bases separating them. This CDR3 region has 18 residues. The CDR3 DNA reads as TGCGCCAGCAGCTTACGCGGGGCGGGTACAAGCTCCTACAATGAGCAGTTCTTC. Encoded protein: CASSLRGAGTSSYNEQFF.

V and J are TRBV3-1 and TRBJ2-2; 7 nucleotides agree with TRBD2. Germline V gene data show CDR1 as LGHDT and CDR2 as YNNKEL (reference sequence). Trimming at V came to 6 bases and at J to 4 bases, leaving 5 bases not matched to a gene. The CDR3 runs to 14 residues. The CDR3 DNA reads as TGTGCCAGCAGGGGCGGGAGCGGCACCGGGGAGCTGTTTTTT. This encodes CASRGGSGTGELFF.

The J gene is TRBJ2-3, the V gene TRBV5-1; D is unresolved. The CDR3 is 14 amino acids. The germline CDR1 and CDR2 sequences are SGHRS and YFSETQ. With 1 base removed from V and 1 base from J, the gap between germline ends came to 7 bases. The CDR3 here is CASSLKDRTDTQYF. The CDR3, as DNA: TGCGCCAGCAGCTTGAAAGACCGCACAGATACGCAGTATTTT.

Only a few counts were recorded for this clonotype. This CDR3 reads CASSLNPGVGYEQYF. CDR3 nucleotides: TGTGCCAGCAGCTTGAACCCGGGGGTTGGGTACGAGCAGTACTTC. This chain uses TRBV5-6 with TRBJ2-7, with a weak D call TRBD2 (6 bases). The V and J ends lost 1 base and 4 bases respectively, with 15 bases between them. The germline CDR1 and CDR2 sequences are SGHDT and YYEEEE. The CDR3 sequence is 15 residues long.

At least ten counts were recorded for this clonotype. This sequence joins TRBV29-1 and TRBJ2-2, with D perhaps matching TRBD2 (5 bases). The ends were cut back, 7 bases at V and 9 bases at J, with 12 bases in the middle. The CDR3 sequence is 11 residues long. CDR1 and CDR2 from the germline V gene are SQVTM and ANQGSEA. The DNA for the CDR3 is TGCAGCGCCGAGAGGGCTCGGGAGCTGTTTTTT. Protein sequence: CSAERARELFF.

The chain joins TRBV27 to TRBJ2-1, with D perhaps TRBD2 (6 bases). CDR1 MNHEY and CDR2 SMNVEV come from the germline V gene (reference sequence). Trimming removed 4 bases at V and 2 bases at J, with 15 bases between. The CDR3 has 16 amino acids. CDR3 coding DNA: TGTGCCAGCAGTTCTCTTGGACTACCTACCTACAATGAGCAGTTCTTC. Protein: CASSSLGLPTYNEQFF.

This clonotype was counted many times. This chain uses TRBV10-3 with TRBJ2-7, with unresolved D. Germline V gene sequence: CDR1 ENHRY, CDR2 SYGVKD. The CDR3 sequence is 11 residues long. With 3 bases removed from V and 6 bases from J, the gap between germline ends came to 6 bases. CDR3 in DNA: TGTGCCATCAGTGAAAATAGCGAGCAGTACTTC. Protein product: CAISENSEQYF.

Only a few counts were recorded for this clonotype. The rearrangement links TRBV5-1 to TRBJ1-3, with a weak D call TRBD1 (5 bases). The CDR3 is 17 residues long. Trimming stripped 2 bases from V and 0 bases from J, with 15 bases between. Germline V gene sequence: CDR1 SGHRS, CDR2 YFSETQ. DNA of the CDR3: TGCGCCAGCAGCTTATCGGGACCGACCGACTCTGGAAACACCATATATTTT. Its protein is CASSLSGPTDSGNTIYF. Looking up the rest from reference TRBV5-1 and TRBJ1-3 gives the full variable domain: KAGVTQTPRYLIKTRGQQVTLSCSPISGHRSVSWYQQTPGQGLQFLFEYFSETQRNKGNFPGRFSGRQFSNSRSEMNVSTLELGDSALYLCASSLSGPTDSGNTIYFGEGSWLTVV.

This clonotype showed up many times. The chain carries TRBV20-1 and TRBJ2-2; D uncertain. In germline, CDR1 is DFQATT, CDR2 SNEGSKA (reference sequence). The CDR3 extends over 13 amino acids. Trimming shortened V by 6 bases and J by 1 base, and 9 bases separated the two germline ends. CDR3 residues: CSADRQNTGELFF. CDR3 nucleotide sequence: TGCAGTGCCGACCGACAGAACACCGGGGAGCTGTTTTTT.

This clonotype appeared a few times. The chain employs TRBV5-1 and TRBJ2-2; 10 bases fit TRBD2. CDR1 is SGHRS, CDR2 YFSETQ, per germline. The length of the CDR3 is 16 residues. The V gene end was trimmed by 3 bases and the J gene end by 0 bases; junction bases not matched to a gene: 2. CDR3 sequence (DNA): TGCGCCAGCAGCTCCGGGACTAGCGCGAACACCGGGGAGCTGTTTTTT. As protein: CASSSGTSANTGELFF.

This chain connects TRBV25-1 to TRBJ2-3; D is perhaps TRBD1 or TRBD2 (5 bases each). Germline V CDR1 and CDR2: MGHDK, SYGVNS. This CDR3 contains 16 residues. With 7 bases removed from V and 0 bases from J, the gap between germline ends came to 17 bases. CDR3 nucleotides: TGTGCCAGCACCCCGGGGACGGGGACCAGCACAGATACGCAGTATTTT. It encodes CASTPGTGTSTDTQYF.

This clonotype was seen ten or more times. This rearrangement joins TRBV7-2 to TRBJ2-5; 7 bases fit TRBD2. J was trimmed by 3 bases and V by 3 bases; bases with no gene match: 1. Germline values: CDR1 SGHTA, CDR2 FQGNSA. CDR3 size: 13 residues. CDR3 residues: CASSFAGEETQYF. The CDR3 DNA follows: TGTGCCAGCAGCTTTGCGGGAGAAGAGACCCAGTACTTC. The full variable domain, completed using reference TRBV7-2 and TRBJ2-5, is GAGVSQSPSNKVTEKGKDVELRCDPISGHTALYWYRQSLGQGLEFLIYFQGNSAPDKSGLPSDRFSAERTGGSVSTLTIQRTQQEDSAVYLCASSFAGEETQYFGPGTRLLVL.

The sample holds a few counts of this clonotype. The chain employs TRBV15 and TRBJ2-1; possible D gene TRBD2, 5 bases. The CDR3 has 16 residues. The germline V gene has CDR1 LNHNV and CDR2 YYDKDF (reference sequence). The germline V and J ends were trimmed by 0 bases and 0 bases, with 9 bases remaining between them. CDR3 coding DNA: TGTGCCACCAGCAGAGAAGCGGCGAGCTCCTACAATGAGCAGTTCTTC. Amino acids: CATSREAASSYNEQFF.

This clonotype was counted once. The chain links TRBV25-1 to TRBJ2-7; D gene ambiguous. V shed 7 bases and J shed 0 bases, with 13 bases lying between them. The germline V gene has CDR1 MGHDK and CDR2 SYGVNS. This CDR3 comprises 14 residues. The CDR3 spells CASNGRSSSYEQYF. In DNA, the CDR3 is TGTGCCAGCAACGGGCGGTCGAGCTCCTACGAGCAGTACTTC.

The genes are TRBV4-1 and TRBJ2-7, with D possibly matching TRBD1 (5 bases). There are 15 residues in the CDR3. Trimming left V 2 bases short and J 3 bases short, with 14 bases between. Germline V gene data show CDR1 as MGHRA and CDR2 as YSYEKL. As DNA, the CDR3 is TGCGCCAGCAGCCAACGCAGGGATTCCCTCTACGAGCAGTACTTC. It translates to CASSQRRDSLYEQYF.

The chain has TRBV27 and TRBJ1-5, with TRBD1 identical over 7 bases. The CDR3 covers 14 residues. Germline-derived CDR1 and CDR2 are MNHEY and SMNVEV (reference sequence). Germline trimming cut 4 bases from V and 6 bases from J; bases unmatched to any gene: 6. The CDR3 coding sequence is TGTGCCAGCAGTTCGCACAGGGGTAGTCAGCCCCAGCATTTT. It yields the protein CASSSHRGSQPQHF.

This clonotype was seen only once. V and J are TRBV5-1 and TRBJ2-7, with D perhaps being TRBD1 or TRBD2 (7 bases each). CDR1 is SGHRS, CDR2 YFSETQ, per germline. Trimming cost V 2 bases and J 3 bases, with 15 bases left between them. The length of the CDR3 is 15 residues. CDR3 loop: CASSFRGGGYYEQYF. The CDR3 nucleotides read TGCGCCAGCAGCTTCAGGGGGGGCGGTTACTACGAGCAGTACTTC.

This clonotype has a handful of counts. This chain joins TRBV5-1 and TRBJ2-7; D is possibly TRBD1 (5 bases). Per the germline V gene, CDR1 is SGHRS and CDR2 is YFSETQ. The V gene lost 0 bases and the J gene lost 2 bases, with 9 bases spanning the gap. The CDR3 spans 14 residues. CDR3 coding DNA: TGCGCCAGCAGCTTGGGACAGTTACCCTACGAGCAGTACTTC. Its protein is CASSLGQLPYEQYF.